This T cell receptor beta chain is drawn from a study of CD8+CD57+ T cells in acquired aplastic anemia. General study findings and limits: In CD8+ cells, Simpson's diversity showed no significant difference between patients and controls.

In regard to this clonotype: Its antigen is currently unknown.

Germline CDR1 SGDLS, CDR2 YYNGEE. The length of the CDR3 is 15 residues. With 2 bases clipped from V and 5 bases from J, the junction kept 8 bases outside the gene matches. Genomic DNA provided the template from which TCR beta VDJ and CDR3 profiles were obtained. TCRdb reprocessed the reads via MiXCR and lists one record per CDR3 protein. This table holds fewer than 200,000 distinct CDR3 sequences, roughly 50% found once. It was patients with CD8+CD57+ cell expansion by flow cytometry who were chosen for sequencing. The sequenced sample consisted of sorted CD4+, CD8+, or CD8+CD57+ T cells (not recorded which) from PBMCs. The chain joins TRBV9 to TRBJ2-7; 9 bases agree with TRBD1. This receptor was taken from a human donor with aplastic anemia. CDR3 sequence reads: CASSVVPTGGDEQYF. CDR3 in DNA: TGTGCCAGCAGCGTGGTTCCGACAGGGGGAGACGAGCAGTACTTC. The full variable domain, its missing parts supplied by reference TRBV9 and TRBJ2-7, is DSGVTQTPKHLITATGQRVTLRCSPRSGDLSVYWYQQSLDQGLQFLIQYYNGEERAKGNILERFSAQQFPDLHSELNLSSLELGDSALYFCASSVVPTGGDEQYFGPGTRLTVT.